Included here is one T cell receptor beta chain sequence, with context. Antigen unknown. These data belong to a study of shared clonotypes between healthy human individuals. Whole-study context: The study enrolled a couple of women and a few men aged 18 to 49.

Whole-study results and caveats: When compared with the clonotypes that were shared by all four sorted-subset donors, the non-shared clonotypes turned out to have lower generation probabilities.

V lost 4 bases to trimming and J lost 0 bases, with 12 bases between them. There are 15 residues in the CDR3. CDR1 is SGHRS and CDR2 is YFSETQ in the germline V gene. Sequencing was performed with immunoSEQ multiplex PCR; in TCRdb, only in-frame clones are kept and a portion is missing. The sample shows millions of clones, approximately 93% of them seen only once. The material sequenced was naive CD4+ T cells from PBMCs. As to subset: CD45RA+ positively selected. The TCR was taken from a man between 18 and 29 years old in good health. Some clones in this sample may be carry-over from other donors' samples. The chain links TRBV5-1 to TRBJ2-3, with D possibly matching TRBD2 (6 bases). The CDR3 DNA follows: TGCGCCAGCAGCCCCCGGGACTCTAGCACAGATACGCAGTATTTT. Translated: CASSPRDSSTDTQYF.